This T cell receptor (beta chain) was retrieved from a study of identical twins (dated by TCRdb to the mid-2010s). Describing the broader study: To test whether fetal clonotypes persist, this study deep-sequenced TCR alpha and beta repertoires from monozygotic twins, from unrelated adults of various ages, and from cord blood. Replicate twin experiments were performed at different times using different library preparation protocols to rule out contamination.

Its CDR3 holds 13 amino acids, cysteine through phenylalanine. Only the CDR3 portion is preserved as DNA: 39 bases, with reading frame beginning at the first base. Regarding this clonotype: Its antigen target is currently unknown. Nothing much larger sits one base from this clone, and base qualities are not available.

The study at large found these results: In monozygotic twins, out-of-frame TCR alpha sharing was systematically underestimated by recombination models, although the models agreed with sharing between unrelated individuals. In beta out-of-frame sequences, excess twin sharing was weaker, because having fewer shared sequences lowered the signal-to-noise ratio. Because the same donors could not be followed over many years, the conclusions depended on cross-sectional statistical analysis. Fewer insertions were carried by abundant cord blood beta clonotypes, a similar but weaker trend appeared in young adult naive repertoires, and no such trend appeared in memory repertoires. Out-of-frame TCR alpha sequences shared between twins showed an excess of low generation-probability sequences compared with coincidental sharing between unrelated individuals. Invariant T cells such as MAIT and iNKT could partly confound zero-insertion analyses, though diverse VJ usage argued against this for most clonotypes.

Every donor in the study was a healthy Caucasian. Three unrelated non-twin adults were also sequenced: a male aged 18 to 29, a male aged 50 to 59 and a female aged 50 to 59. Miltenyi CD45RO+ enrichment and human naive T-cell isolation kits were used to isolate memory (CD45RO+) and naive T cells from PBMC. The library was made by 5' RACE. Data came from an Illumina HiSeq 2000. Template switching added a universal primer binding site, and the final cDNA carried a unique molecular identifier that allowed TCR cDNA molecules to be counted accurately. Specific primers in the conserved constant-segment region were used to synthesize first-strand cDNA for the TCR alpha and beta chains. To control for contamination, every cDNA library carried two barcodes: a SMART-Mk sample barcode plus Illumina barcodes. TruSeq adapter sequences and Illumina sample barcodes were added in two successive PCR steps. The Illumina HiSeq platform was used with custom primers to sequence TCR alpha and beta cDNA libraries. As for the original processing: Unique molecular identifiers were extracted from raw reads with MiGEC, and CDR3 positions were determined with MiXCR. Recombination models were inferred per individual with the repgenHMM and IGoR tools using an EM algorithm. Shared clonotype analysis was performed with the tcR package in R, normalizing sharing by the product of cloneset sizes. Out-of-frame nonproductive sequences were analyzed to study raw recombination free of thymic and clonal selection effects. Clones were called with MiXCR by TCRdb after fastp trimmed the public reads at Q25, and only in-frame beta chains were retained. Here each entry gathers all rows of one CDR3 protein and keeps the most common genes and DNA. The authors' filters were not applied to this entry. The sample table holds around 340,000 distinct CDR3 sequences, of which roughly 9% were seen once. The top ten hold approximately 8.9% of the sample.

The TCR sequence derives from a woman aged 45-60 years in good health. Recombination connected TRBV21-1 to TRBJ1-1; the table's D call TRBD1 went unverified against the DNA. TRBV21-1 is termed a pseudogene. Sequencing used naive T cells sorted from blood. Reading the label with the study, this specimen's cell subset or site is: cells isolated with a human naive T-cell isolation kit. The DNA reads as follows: TGTGCCAGCAGCAATTCTCAGGGCACTGAAGCTTTCTTT. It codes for CASSNSQGTEAFF.